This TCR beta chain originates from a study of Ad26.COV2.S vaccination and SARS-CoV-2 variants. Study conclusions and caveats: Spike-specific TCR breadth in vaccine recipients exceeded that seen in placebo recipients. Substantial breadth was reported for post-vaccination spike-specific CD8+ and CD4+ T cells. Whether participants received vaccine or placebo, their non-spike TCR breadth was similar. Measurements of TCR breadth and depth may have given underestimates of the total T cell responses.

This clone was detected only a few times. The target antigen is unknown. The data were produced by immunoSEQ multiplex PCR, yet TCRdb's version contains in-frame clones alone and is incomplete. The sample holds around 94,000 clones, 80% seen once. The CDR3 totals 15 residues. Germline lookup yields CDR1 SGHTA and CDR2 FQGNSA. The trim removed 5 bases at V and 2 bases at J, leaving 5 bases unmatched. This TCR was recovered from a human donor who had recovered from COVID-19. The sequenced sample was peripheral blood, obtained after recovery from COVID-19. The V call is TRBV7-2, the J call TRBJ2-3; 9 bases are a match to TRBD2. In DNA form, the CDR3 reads TGTGCCAGCAGCCCGGCTAGCGGGACCACAGATACGCAGTATTTT. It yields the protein CASSPASGTTDTQYF.